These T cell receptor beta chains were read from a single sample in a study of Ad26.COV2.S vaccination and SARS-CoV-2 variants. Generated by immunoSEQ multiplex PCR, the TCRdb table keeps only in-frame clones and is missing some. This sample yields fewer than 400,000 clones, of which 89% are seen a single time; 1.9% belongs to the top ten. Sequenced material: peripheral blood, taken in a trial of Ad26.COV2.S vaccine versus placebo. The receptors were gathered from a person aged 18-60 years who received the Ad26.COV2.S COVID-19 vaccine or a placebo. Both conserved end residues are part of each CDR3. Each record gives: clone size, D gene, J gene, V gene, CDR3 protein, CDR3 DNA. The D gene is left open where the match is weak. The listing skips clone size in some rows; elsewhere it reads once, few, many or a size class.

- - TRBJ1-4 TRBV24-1 CATSGDLGKLFF TGTGCCACCAGTGGCGATCTGGGAAAACTGTTTTTT
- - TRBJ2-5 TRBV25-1 CASSAPHVSWGQETQYF TGTGCCAGCAGTGCTCCTCACGTTTCGTGGGGGCAAGAGACCCAGTACTTC
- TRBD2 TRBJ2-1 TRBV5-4 CASSSPGGLVYNEQFF TGTGCCAGCAGCTCCCCGGGGGGACTAGTTTACAATGAGCAGTTCTTC
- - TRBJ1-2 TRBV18 CASSPLSGVTTYGYTF TGTGCCAGCTCACCACTTTCGGGCGTGACTACCTATGGCTACACCTTC
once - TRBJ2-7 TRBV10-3 CAISGGSYEQYF TGTGCCATCAGTGGGGGTTCCTACGAGCAGTACTTC
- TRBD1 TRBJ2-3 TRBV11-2 CASSLRPGQGSTDTQYF TGTGCCAGCAGCTTAAGGCCTGGACAGGGGAGCACAGATACGCAGTATTTT
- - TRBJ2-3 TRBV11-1 CASSLALGLTRDTQYF TGTGCCAGCAGCTTAGCGTTGGGACTGACTAGGGATACGCAGTATTTT
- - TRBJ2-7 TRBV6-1 CASSERPSNEQYF TGTGCCAGCAGTGAAAGACCCTCGAACGAGCAGTACTTC
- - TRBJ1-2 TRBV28 CASSLGPYGYTF TGTGCCAGCAGTCTGGGCCCGTATGGCTACACCTTC
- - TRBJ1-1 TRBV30 CAWSAGSWNTEAFF TGTGCCTGGAGCGCAGGGTCATGGAACACTGAAGCTTTCTTT
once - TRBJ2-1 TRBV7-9 CASSSGESSYNEQFF TGTGCCAGCAGCTCTGGAGAGAGCTCCTACAATGAGCAGTTCTTC
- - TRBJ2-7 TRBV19 CASGQIYEQYF TGTGCCAGTGGACAGATCTACGAGCAGTACTTC
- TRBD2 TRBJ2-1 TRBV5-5 CASSPRVAGGNEQFF TGTGCCAGCAGCCCGCGTGTAGCGGGAGGGAATGAGCAGTTCTTC
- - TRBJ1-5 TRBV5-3 CARSLFLPGERNQPQHF TGTGCCAGAAGCTTGTTCTTGCCGGGAGAGAGAAATCAGCCCCAGCATTTT
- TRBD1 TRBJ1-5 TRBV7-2 CASSPDRAQPQHF TGTGCCAGCAGCCCGGACAGGGCTCAGCCCCAGCATTTT